This TCR beta chain was recovered during a study of blood T cell repertoires in COVID-19. Study-level information: Samples representing acute and convalescent COVID-19 were sourced from the United States, Italy and Spain.

The study recruited people aged about 18 to 89 years across approximately 25 US areas. Clinical histories supplied by participants themselves formed the basis of cohort assignment. Assay used: immunoSEQ multiplex PCR; TCRdb lists only in-frame clones, some missing. The table has some 350,000 clones, 80% to 90% seen once. This clonotype was sampled from a man in his thirties or forties who had recovered from COVID-19. Sequenced: PBMCs or T cells enriched from blood (not recorded which).

The CDR3 here is CASRTITGTNTEAFF. Here the CDR3 DNA reads TGCGCCAGCAGAACAATCACAGGGACGAACACTGAAGCTTTCTTT. V and J are TRBV5-1 and TRBJ1-1; perhaps TRBD1 as D (6 bases). From germline, CDR1 is SGHRS and CDR2 YFSETQ. There are 15 residues in the CDR3. V gave up 5 bases and J gave up 1 base, with 15 bases separating them.